Sequencing of this T cell receptor (beta chain) was carried out in a study of identical twins. Study-wide results and caveats: Invariant MAIT and iNKT cells could partly confound zero-insertion analyses.

At least ten counts were recorded for this clonotype. Its antigen is currently unknown. TCRdb used MiXCR to reprocess the 5' RACE reads, holding one entry per CDR3 protein. This sample has 640,000 or so distinct CDR3 sequences, with around 6% found just once. The sample taken for sequencing was naive T cells sorted from blood. The TCR comes from a young man in good health.

CDR3: CASSGIINNEQFF. CDR3 DNA sequence: TGTGCCAGCAGCGGCATAATCAACAATGAGCAGTTCTTC. The genes are TRBV7-2 and TRBJ2-1; D gene uncertain. Germline V CDR1 and CDR2: SGHTA, FQGNSA. This CDR3 spans 13 amino acids. V dropped 5 bases and J dropped 5 bases, with 10 bases sitting between them.